The table lists the clone carrying this T cell receptor beta chain with a few counts. The CDR3 spans 16 residues. Germline V gene lookup returns CDR1 LGHDT and CDR2 YNNKEL (reference sequence). Between the trimmed V and J ends, which lost 1 base and 2 bases, there was a span of 12 bases. The source of the sample is a study of T-cell reconstitution after alpha-beta-depleted transplantation in children. A library of TCRbeta sequences, prepared with unique molecular identifiers, was generated. Via MiXCR, TCRdb re-called the PCR reads, giving one row per CDR3 protein. In the table there are hundreds of thousands of distinct CDR3 sequences, approximately 15% of which are singletons.

This sequence originates from a male patient between 2 and 9 years old who had a stem cell transplant for acute lymphoblastic leukemia, so the T cells may come from the graft donor. The input for sequencing was PBMCs, mostly from graft donor cells, taken 360 days after TCRalphabeta/CD19-depleted stem cell transplant. The chain recombines TRBV3-1 with TRBJ2-1; D is undetermined. CDR3 bases: TGTGCCAGCAGCCAAGTCCCCAATATAGCCTACAATGAGCAGTTCTTC. As protein: CASSQVPNIAYNEQFF.